The 8 T cell receptor beta chains listed next were all sequenced from one sample in a study of T cell changes during pregnancy in multiple sclerosis. TCRdb's copy holds only in-frame clones and misses some; the assay was immunoSEQ multiplex PCR. The sample has under 45,000 clones, around nine tenths seen once. Sequencing was performed on CD8+ T cells from peripheral blood mononuclear cells, taken in the first trimester of pregnancy. The receptor set was obtained from a female donor with multiple sclerosis, enrolled in a pregnancy study.

This CDR3 is CASSVTPGLGGDTQYF. The CDR3 DNA is TGCGCCAGCAGCGTAACTCCGGGACTAGGGGGCGATACGCAGTATTTT. The rearrangement links TRBV4-3 to TRBJ2-3, with D perhaps TRBD2 (8 bases). The CDR3 is 16 amino acids. V gave up 5 bases and J gave up 6 bases, with 21 bases separating them. The germline V gene has CDR1 LGHNA and CDR2 YSLEER.

V is TRBV11-2 and J is TRBJ1-1; 9 bases line up with TRBD1. The CDR3 extends over 14 amino acids. After removal of 5 bases from V and 4 bases from J, the junction contained 5 bases not matched to a gene. Germline loops: CDR1 SGHAT, CDR2 FQNNGV. CDR3 residues: CASSQGQGTTEAFF. The DNA for the CDR3 is TGTGCCAGCAGCCAAGGACAGGGGACCACTGAAGCTTTCTTT.

The chain is built from TRBV6-5 and TRBJ2-2; 8 positions match TRBD2. The CDR3 is 14 amino acids. V lost 9 bases, J lost 5 bases, and 8 bases stayed unmatched. Germline values: CDR1 MNHEY, CDR2 SVGAGI. CDR3 DNA: TGTGCCAGTCGACTAGCGCCCGGGACCGGGGAGCTGTTTTTT. Translating gives CASRLAPGTGELFF.

V usage is TRBV29-1 and J usage is TRBJ1-1; D might be TRBD1 (6 bases). V lost 4 bases to trimming and J lost 1 base, with 13 bases between them. The CDR3 is made up of 14 amino acids. Germline assignment: CDR1 SQVTM and CDR2 ANQGSEA. The CDR3 spells CSVARTEWNTEAFF. CDR3 in DNA: TGCAGCGTTGCCCGGACAGAGTGGAACACTGAAGCTTTCTTT.

The rearrangement uses TRBV7-8 and TRBJ1-2; D might be TRBD1 (6 bases). The CDR3 is 14 amino acids. CDR1 SGHVS and CDR2 FQNEAQ come from the germline V gene. V was trimmed by 1 base and J by 5 bases, leaving 11 bases between them. This CDR3 reads CASSLGPRGYGYTF. CDR3 DNA: TGTGCCAGCAGCTTAGGGCCGAGGGGGTATGGCTACACCTTC.

The rearrangement uses TRBV28 and TRBJ1-1, with 7 bases fitting TRBD1. J was trimmed by 0 bases and V by 5 bases; bases with no gene match: 6. This CDR3 is built from 15 residues. Germline values: CDR1 MDHEN, CDR2 SYDVKM. In DNA form, the CDR3 reads TGTGCCAGCAGTCCATGGGACAGTGTGAACACTGAAGCTTTCTTT. Translation: CASSPWDSVNTEAFF. The entire variable domain, with the rest obtained from reference TRBV28 and TRBJ1-1, is as follows: DVKVTQSSRYLVKRTGEKVFLECVQDMDHENMFWYRQDPGLGLRLIYFSYDVKMKEKGDIPEGYSVSREKKERFSLILESASTNQTSMYLCASSPWDSVNTEAFFGQGTRLTVV.

The chain carries TRBV4-3 and TRBJ1-1; D might be TRBD1 (5 bases). Germline V gene lookup returns CDR1 LGHNA and CDR2 YSLEER. V lost 5 bases, J lost 4 bases, and 14 bases lay in between. The CDR3 is 14 amino acids. The CDR3 region is CASSLWRGGTEAFF. The DNA of the CDR3 is TGCGCCAGCAGCTTGTGGCGGGGGGGCACTGAAGCTTTCTTT.

V is TRBV13 and J is TRBJ1-2; D is unclear. V shed 0 bases and J shed 6 bases, with 20 bases lying between them. Germline values: CDR1 PRHDT, CDR2 FYEKMQ (reference sequence). The CDR3 covers 17 residues. The CDR3 protein is CASSLGPLSWGEHGYTF. CDR3 sequence (DNA): TGTGCCAGCAGCTTAGGCCCCCTAAGTTGGGGAGAGCATGGCTACACCTTC.